The clone carrying this TCR beta chain was counted many times. The antigen is undetermined. In germline, CDR1 is MNHEY, CDR2 SMNVEV (reference sequence). The CDR3 is made up of 15 amino acids. V shed 6 bases and J 5 bases; nucleotides not matched to a gene: 9. The time point denotes: sample taken at primary tumor resection. TCRs were sequenced from unsorted whole RNA of tumor, nontumor lung or PBMC. Donors were some 72 untreated early-stage non-small cell lung cancer patients. Carried by each TCR cDNA molecule was a unique molecular identifier. TCRdb reprocessed the 5' RACE reads with MiXCR, giving one entry per CDR3 protein. The sample yields roughly 48,000 distinct CDR3 sequences, approximately 5% seen once. This sample was taken from a study of spatial heterogeneity in lung cancer. Overall study results and limits: Blood showed ubiquitous tumor TCRs more often at resection than at routine follow-up.

Sequencing used PBMCs, obtained at surgery. The sequence came from a male donor with early-stage non-small cell lung cancer. The V and J genes are TRBV27 and TRBJ1-4, with 7 nucleotides matching TRBD1. The CDR3 loop reads CASRSSGRGNEKLFF. The CDR3 DNA sequence: TGTGCCAGCAGGTCATCCGGCAGGGGGAATGAAAAACTGTTTTTT.